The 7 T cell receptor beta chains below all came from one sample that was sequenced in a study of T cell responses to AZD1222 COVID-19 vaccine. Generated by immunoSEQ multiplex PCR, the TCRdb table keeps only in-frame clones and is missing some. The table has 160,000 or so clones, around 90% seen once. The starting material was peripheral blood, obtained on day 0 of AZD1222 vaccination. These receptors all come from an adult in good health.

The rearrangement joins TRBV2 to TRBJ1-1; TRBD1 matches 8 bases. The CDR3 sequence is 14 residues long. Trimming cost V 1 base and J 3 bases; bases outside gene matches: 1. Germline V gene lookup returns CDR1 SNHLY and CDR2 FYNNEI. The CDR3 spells CASSEDRGDTEAFF. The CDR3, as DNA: TGTGCCAGCAGTGAAGACAGGGGGGACACTGAAGCTTTCTTT.

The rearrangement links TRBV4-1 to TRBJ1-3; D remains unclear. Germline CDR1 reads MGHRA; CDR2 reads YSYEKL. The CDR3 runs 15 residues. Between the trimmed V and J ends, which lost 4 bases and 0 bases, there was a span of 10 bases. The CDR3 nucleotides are TGCGCCAGCAGCCTTGAACAGACCTCTGGAAACACCATATATTTT. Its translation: CASSLEQTSGNTIYF.

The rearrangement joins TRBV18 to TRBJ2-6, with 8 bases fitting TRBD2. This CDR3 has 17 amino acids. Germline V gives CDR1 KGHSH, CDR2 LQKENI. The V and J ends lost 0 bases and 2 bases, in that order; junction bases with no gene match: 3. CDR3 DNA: TGTGCCAGCTCACCACCGAGCGGGAGCCCTGGGGCCAACGTCCTGACTTTC. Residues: CASSPPSGSPGANVLTF. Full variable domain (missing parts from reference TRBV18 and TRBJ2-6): NAGVMQNPRHLVRRRGQEARLRCSPMKGHSHVYWYRQLPEEGLKFMVYLQKENIIDESGMPKERFSAEFPKEGPSILRIQQVVRGDSAAYFCASSPPSGSPGANVLTFGAGSRLTVL.

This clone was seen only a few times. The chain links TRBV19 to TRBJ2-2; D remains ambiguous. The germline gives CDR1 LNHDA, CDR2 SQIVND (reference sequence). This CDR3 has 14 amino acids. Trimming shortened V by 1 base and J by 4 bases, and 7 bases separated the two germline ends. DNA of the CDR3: TGTGCCAGTAGTATAGCACGCAGCACCGGGGAGCTGTTTTTT. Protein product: CASSIARSTGELFF.

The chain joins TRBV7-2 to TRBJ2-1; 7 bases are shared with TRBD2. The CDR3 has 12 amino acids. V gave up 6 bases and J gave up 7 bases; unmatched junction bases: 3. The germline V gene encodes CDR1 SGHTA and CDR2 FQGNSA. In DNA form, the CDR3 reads TGTGCCAGCAGTTGGACTAGGAATGAGCAGTTCTTC. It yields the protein CASSWTRNEQFF.

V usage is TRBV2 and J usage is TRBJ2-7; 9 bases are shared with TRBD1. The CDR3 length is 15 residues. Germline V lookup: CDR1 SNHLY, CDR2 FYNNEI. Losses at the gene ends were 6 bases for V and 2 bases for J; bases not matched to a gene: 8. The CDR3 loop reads CASRSDRGTAYEQYF. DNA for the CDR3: TGTGCCAGCAGATCAGACAGGGGGACCGCCTACGAGCAGTACTTC.

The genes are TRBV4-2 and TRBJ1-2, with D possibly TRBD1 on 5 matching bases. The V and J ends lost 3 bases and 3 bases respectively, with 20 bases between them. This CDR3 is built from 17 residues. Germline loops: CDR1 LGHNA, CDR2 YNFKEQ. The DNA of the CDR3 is TGTGCCAGCAGCCAGGCCCTAAACGTGGGGGGGTACTATGGCTACACCTTC. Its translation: CASSQALNVGGYYGYTF.